The 16 T cell receptor beta chains below were found in one sample sequenced in a study of blood T cell repertoires in COVID-19. Using immunoSEQ multiplex PCR, the repertoire was profiled, and TCRdb retains in-frame clones only, with some absent. The table lists around 270,000 clones, about 83% of them singletons. The sequencing input was peripheral blood. The receptors were sampled from a woman aged 40 to 50 who had recovered from COVID-19.

The CDR3 sequence is CASSPPPGGTDEQYF. CDR3 sequence (DNA): TGTGCCAGCAGCCCTCCTCCAGGCGGGACGGACGAGCAGTACTTC. The chain is built from TRBV5-4 and TRBJ2-7, with a weak D call TRBD2 (6 bases). Germline CDR1 is SGHNT and CDR2 is YYREEE (reference sequence). This CDR3 is built from 15 residues. The ends were cut back, 4 bases at V and 5 bases at J, with 19 bases in the middle.

V and J are TRBV5-1 and TRBJ1-2, with D possibly TRBD1 on 6 matching bases. V was clipped by 5 bases and J by 7 bases, with 15 bases between them. Per germline, CDR1 SGHRS and CDR2 YFSETQ. The CDR3 totals 13 residues. The CDR3 sequence: CASRLTGYGGYTF. The CDR3 bases are TGCGCCAGCAGGCTCACAGGGTACGGTGGCTACACCTTC.

The gene calls are TRBV5-1 and TRBJ1-2; TRBD1 is a possible D gene (6 bases). V lost 4 bases and J lost 0, with 13 bases in between. CDR1 is SGHRS, CDR2 YFSETQ, per germline. The CDR3 contains 15 residues. For the CDR3, the DNA is TGCGCCAGCAGCCACGGGACACTTTCTAACTATGGCTACACCTTC. Translated, it gives CASSHGTLSNYGYTF. Full variable domain (remainder filled in from reference TRBV5-1 and TRBJ1-2): KAGVTQTPRYLIKTRGQQVTLSCSPISGHRSVSWYQQTPGQGLQFLFEYFSETQRNKGNFPGRFSGRQFSNSRSEMNVSTLELGDSALYLCASSHGTLSNYGYTFGSGTRLTVV.

V and J are TRBV7-2 and TRBJ1-4, with TRBD1 matching 9 bases. The CDR3 is made up of 14 amino acids. Germline loops: CDR1 SGHTA, CDR2 FQGNSA. J gave up 7 bases and V 3 bases, and 3 bases lay outside the gene matches. Here the CDR3 DNA reads TGTGCCAGCAGCTTGGGACAGGGATTTGAAAAACTGTTTTTT. Protein sequence: CASSLGQGFEKLFF.

CDR3 amino acids: CASSDTRTEEQYF. The CDR3 DNA reads TGTGCCAGCAGCGACACCCGGACAGAAGAGCAGTACTTC. The chain couples TRBV6-5 to TRBJ2-7; D may be TRBD1 (6 bases). Germline values: CDR1 MNHEY, CDR2 SVGAGI. Trimming left V 6 bases short and J 7 bases short, with 16 bases between. This CDR3 region has 13 residues.

The chain employs TRBV28 and TRBJ2-7; 9 positions agree with TRBD1. The germline gives CDR1 MDHEN, CDR2 SYDVKM. V gave up 7 bases and J gave up 4 bases; unmatched junction bases: 11. The CDR3 sequence is 15 residues long. The CDR3 region has the DNA TGTGCCAGCATCTCCGAAGGACAGGGGTTTTACGAGCAGTACTTC. It translates to CASISEGQGFYEQYF.

The J gene is TRBJ2-7, the V gene TRBV7-2; 7 nucleotides match TRBD1. The CDR3 is 15 residues long. Trimming cost V 5 bases and J 3 bases; bases outside gene matches: 10. Germline CDR1 and CDR2: SGHTA and FQGNSA. The CDR3: CASSHVVGTDYEQYF. The CDR3, as DNA: TGTGCCAGCAGCCACGTAGTGGGGACAGACTACGAGCAGTACTTC. Together with reference TRBV7-2 and TRBJ2-7, the CDR3 gives the full variable domain: GAGVSQSPSNKVTEKGKDVELRCDPISGHTALYWYRQSLGQGLEFLIYFQGNSAPDKSGLPSDRFSAERTGGSVSTLTIQRTQQEDSAVYLCASSHVVGTDYEQYFGPGTRLTVT.

The chain couples TRBV28 to TRBJ2-5; D remains unclear. Germline CDR1 reads MDHEN; CDR2 reads SYDVKM. V was shortened by 5 bases and J by 1 base, with 2 bases between the two germline ends. This CDR3 region has 11 residues. The DNA for the CDR3 is TGTGCCAGCAGTCTCCAAGAGACCCAGTACTTC. Translating it yields CASSLQETQYF.

With respect to this clone: This sample includes further DNA sequences coding for the same CDR3. The genes are TRBV19 and TRBJ1-5; D gene unclear. Per the germline V gene, CDR1 is LNHDA and CDR2 is SQIVND (reference sequence). The CDR3 length is 13 residues. Trimming removed 5 bases from V and 0 bases from J, with 5 bases in between. DNA of the CDR3: TGTGCCAGTAGTCCGGGTAGCAATCAGCCCCAGCATTTT. Translation gives CASSPGSNQPQHF.

The V gene is TRBV18, the J gene TRBJ1-5; the match to TRBD1 covers 7 bases. V gave up 6 bases and J gave up 6 bases; unmatched junction bases: 8. Germline CDR1 reads KGHSH; CDR2 reads LQKENI. The CDR3 length is 14 residues. For the CDR3, the DNA is TGTGCCAGCTCCCCTGGACAGGCGGGTCAGCCCCAGCATTTT. Protein: CASSPGQAGQPQHF.

V and J are TRBV30 and TRBJ1-2; D is unclear. The germline gives CDR1 GTSNPN, CDR2 SVGIG (reference sequence). The germline V and J ends were trimmed by 0 bases and 3 bases, with 14 bases remaining between them. This CDR3 is 15 amino acids long. In nucleotides, the CDR3 is TGTGCCTGGAGTGTATTTTGGAGGGAGGACTATGGCTACACCTTC. Amino acids: CAWSVFWREDYGYTF. The full variable domain, its missing parts supplied by reference TRBV30 and TRBJ1-2, is SQTIHQWPATLVQPVGSPLSLECTVEGTSNPNLYWYRQAAGRGLQLLFYSVGIGQISSEVPQNLSASRPQDRQFILSSKKLLLSDSGFYLCAWSVFWREDYGYTFGSGTRLTVV.

In nucleotides, the CDR3 is TGTGCCAGCAGCTTAGCGGGAGAGGCAGTCGGCTACACCTTC. This encodes CASSLAGEAVGYTF. V and J are TRBV7-9 and TRBJ1-2; D gene unclear. With 0 bases removed from V and 8 bases from J, the gap between germline ends came to 13 bases. The germline gives CDR1 SEHNR, CDR2 FQNEAQ (reference sequence). The CDR3 is 14 amino acids.

The genes are TRBV19 and TRBJ1-3, with D maybe TRBD1 (5 bases). The CDR3 spans 14 residues. Germline V CDR1 and CDR2: LNHDA, SQIVND (reference sequence). V shed 6 bases and J shed 2 bases, with 11 bases lying between them. The DNA of the CDR3 is TGTGCCAGTAGCACACAGACAGCTGGAAACACCATATATTTT. Its protein product is CASSTQTAGNTIYF.

The genes are TRBV7-2 and TRBJ2-7, with D maybe TRBD1 (6 bases). Germline V gene lookup returns CDR1 SGHTA and CDR2 FQGNSA. Trimming left V 5 bases short and J 1 base short, with 9 bases between. This CDR3 spans 13 amino acids. The CDR3 loop reads CASSNRGSYEQYF. The CDR3 DNA follows: TGTGCCAGCAGCAATAGGGGGTCCTACGAGCAGTACTTC.

J is TRBJ2-5 and V is TRBV7-6, with D tentatively TRBD2 (6 bases). CDR3 length: 15 amino acids. Looked up from germline, CDR1 is SGHVS and CDR2 is FNYEAQ. The ends were cut back, 2 bases at V and 7 bases at J, with 17 bases in the middle. The CDR3 bases are TGTGCCAGCAGCTTATCACACCCCGCCGGGGGGACCCAGTACTTC. Residues: CASSLSHPAGGTQYF.

The rearrangement uses TRBV11-3 and TRBJ1-1; tentative D call: TRBD1 (5 bases). The CDR3 is made up of 14 amino acids. V gave up 3 bases and J gave up 1 base, with 9 bases separating them. CDR1 and CDR2 from the germline V gene are SGHNT and YENEEA. In DNA form, the CDR3 reads TGTGCCAGCAGCTTTGGGGGGAGGAACACTGAAGCTTTCTTT. This gives the protein CASSFGGRNTEAFF.